The 9 T cell receptor beta chains below all came from one sample that was sequenced in a study of blood T cell repertoires in COVID-19. Sequencing used immunoSEQ multiplex PCR; TCRdb keeps in-frame clones, though not all of them. The sample contains some 300,000 clones, 89% of which appear only once. The sequencing sample was made of PBMCs or T cells enriched from blood (not recorded which). All receptors derive from a woman between 25 and 40 years old who had recovered from COVID-19.

This clone was seen a few times. The chain uses TRBV15 and TRBJ2-3, with 8 bases aligning to TRBD2. This CDR3 spans 15 amino acids. Germline V gives CDR1 LNHNV, CDR2 YYDKDF (reference sequence). V dropped 0 bases and J dropped 4; count of bases not matched to a gene: 3. The CDR3 bases are TGTGCCACCAGCAGAGAAAGCGGGAGCCCAGATACGCAGTATTTT. Its protein is CATSRESGSPDTQYF. Based on the CDR3 plus reference TRBV15 and TRBJ2-3, the full variable domain is DAMVIQNPRYQVTQFGKPVTLSCSQTLNHNVMYWYQQKSSQAPKLLFHYYDKDFNNEADTPDNFQSRRPNTSFCFLDIRSPGLGDTAMYLCATSRESGSPDTQYFGPGTRLTVL.

The chain is built from TRBV12-5 and TRBJ2-7, with 8 positions matching TRBD2. Germline trimming cut 0 bases from V and 0 bases from J; bases unmatched to any gene: 10. This CDR3 is built from 18 residues. Germline V CDR1 and CDR2: LGHNT, FRNRAP. The CDR3 DNA reads TGTGCTAGTGGTTTGGTGGCGAGCGGGGGTATGAGCTCCTACGAGCAGTACTTC. It yields the protein CASGLVASGGMSSYEQYF.

This clone was observed a single time. This sequence joins TRBV7-6 and TRBJ1-6, with D maybe TRBD1 (6 bases). The CDR3 has 12 residues. Germline CDR1 SGHVS, CDR2 FNYEAQ. Deletions cut 5 bases from V and 13 bases from J, with 12 bases between. The CDR3 DNA is TGTGCCAGCAGCCCTACAGGGTTTCCCCTCCACTTT. Protein product: CASSPTGFPLHF.

The chain is built from TRBV5-1 and TRBJ2-5; maybe TRBD2 (5 bases). The CDR3 is made up of 13 amino acids. Per the germline V gene, CDR1 is SGHRS and CDR2 is YFSETQ. The V end was cut by 3 bases, the J end by 5 bases, with 11 bases between. The CDR3: CASSSGIRETQYF. The CDR3, as DNA: TGCGCCAGCAGCTCCGGGATCCGGGAGACCCAGTACTTC. The variable domain in full, with the rest retrieved from reference TRBV5-1 and TRBJ2-5, is KAGVTQTPRYLIKTRGQQVTLSCSPISGHRSVSWYQQTPGQGLQFLFEYFSETQRNKGNFPGRFSGRQFSNSRSEMNVSTLELGDSALYLCASSSGIRETQYFGPGTRLLVL.

The rearrangement links TRBV7-8 to TRBJ1-1; D is unresolved. The CDR3 runs to 13 residues. The V gene's germline CDR1 is SGHVS and CDR2 FQNEAQ. Trimming stripped 4 bases from V and 0 bases from J, with 6 bases between. In DNA, the CDR3 is TGTGCCAGCAGCTCCCCCGTGAACACTGAAGCTTTCTTT. Protein product: CASSSPVNTEAFF.

The chain carries TRBV3-1 (or the pseudogene TRBV3-2) and TRBJ2-7; TRBD1 is a possible D gene (5 bases). Germline CDR1 LGHDT, CDR2 YNNKEL (reference sequence). The V gene lost 0 bases and the J gene lost 0 bases, with 12 bases spanning the gap. This CDR3 spans 16 amino acids. The CDR3 DNA reads TGTGCCAGCAGCCAAGATAGGGGAATTAGCTCCTACGAGCAGTACTTC. This sequence encodes CASSQDRGISSYEQYF.

V usage is TRBV5-1 and J usage is TRBJ2-1; 10 bases align to TRBD2. Germline values: CDR1 SGHRS, CDR2 YFSETQ. After removal of 4 bases from V and 6 bases from J, the junction contained 7 bases not matched to a gene. This CDR3 has 15 residues. The CDR3, as DNA: TGCGCCAGCAGCGTGAGGACTAGCGGCCTCAATGAGCAGTTCTTC. It encodes CASSVRTSGLNEQFF.

The chain couples TRBV19 to TRBJ1-2; TRBD1 might be the D (5 bases). Germline CDR1 reads LNHDA; CDR2 reads SQIVND (reference sequence). CDR3 length: 14 residues. The V and J ends lost 1 base and 4 bases respectively, with 10 bases between them. CDR3 nucleotide sequence: TGTGCCAGTAGTATAGGGCAGGGCCTCTATGGCTACACCTTC. Translation gives CASSIGQGLYGYTF.

The rearrangement uses TRBV18 and TRBJ2-1; 14 positions agree with TRBD2. From germline, CDR1 is KGHSH and CDR2 LQKENI. The CDR3 is 15 residues long. V shed 3 bases, J shed 7 bases, and the junction held 2 bases outside the gene matches. CDR3 residues: CASSPGTSGRNEQFF. The DNA for the CDR3 is TGTGCCAGCTCACCCGGGACTAGCGGGAGAAATGAGCAGTTCTTC.